This is a list of T cell receptor beta chains from one sample in a study of human T cells and chemical hapten exposure. Each CDR3 protein is one row after TCRdb ran MiXCR on the RACE reads. This table has 380,000 or so distinct CDR3 sequences, more than 4.5% appearing once. The material was whole blood, obtained in connection with sensitization to the hapten diphenylcyclopropenone (DPC). These receptors all come from a woman in her forties or fifties with alopecia areata. Some clones in this sample may be carry-over from other donors' samples. The CDR3 runs from the conserved cysteine through the conserved F or W. The D gene is left open where the match is weak. Clone size, where shown, is once, few, many, or a class for clones that have expanded.

size: -; length: 14; V: TRBV7-9; J: TRBJ1-6; D: -; DNA: TGTGCCAGCAGCTTTGGAGATTTTAATTCACCCCTCCACTTT; CDR3: CASSFGDFNSPLHF
size: few; length: 14; V: TRBV23-1; J: TRBJ2-1; D: -; DNA: TGCGCCAGCAGTCGGGGCAGCTCCCACAATGAGCAGTTCTTC; CDR3: CASSRGSSHNEQFF
size: many; length: 14; V: TRBV12-3/TRBV12-4; J: TRBJ1-1; D: -; DNA: TGTGCCAGCAGTTTAGTGGGAATCGGGGCTGAAGCTTTCTTT; CDR3: CASSLVGIGAEAFF
size: many; length: 15; V: TRBV6-2/TRBV6-3; J: TRBJ2-1; D: -; DNA: TGTGCCAGCAGTCGTCCCGGAAGCTCCTACAATGAGCAGTTCTTC; CDR3: CASSRPGSSYNEQFF
size: many; length: 11; V: TRBV2; J: TRBJ2-1; D: -; DNA: TGTGCCAGCAGAGTGGTCGATGAGCAGTTCTTC; CDR3: CASRVVDEQFF
size: many; length: 14; V: TRBV16; J: TRBJ1-1; D: -; DNA: TGTGCCAGCAGCCCTTTCGACAGGAACACTGAAGCTTTCTTT; CDR3: CASSPFDRNTEAFF
size: many; length: 15; V: TRBV6-1; J: TRBJ1-5; D: TRBD1; DNA: TGTGCCAGCACCTCAACAGGGACAGGGTGGCAGCCCCAGCATTTT; CDR3: CASTSTGTGWQPQHF
size: few; length: 15; V: TRBV12-3/TRBV12-4; J: TRBJ2-4; D: TRBD1; DNA: TGTGCCAGCAGCAGCGGCGACAGGGCGGAAAACATTCAGTACTTC; CDR3: CASSSGDRAENIQYF
size: many; length: 12; V: TRBV29-1; J: TRBJ2-7; D: TRBD1; DNA: TGCAGCATACAGGGGGGCGCGGGGGAGCAGTACTTC; CDR3: CSIQGGAGEQYF
size: few; length: 16; V: TRBV13; J: TRBJ2-2; D: -; DNA: TGTGCCAGCAGCTTAGAGGCAGAATTAAACACCGGGGAGCTGTTTTTT; CDR3: CASSLEAELNTGELFF
size: many; length: 15; V: TRBV6-2/TRBV6-3; J: TRBJ2-1; D: -; DNA: TGTGCCAGTCTTCGCTACCCGAGCTCCTACAATGAGCAGTTCTTC; CDR3: CASLRYPSSYNEQFF
size: many; length: 13; V: TRBV12-3/TRBV12-4; J: TRBJ1-2; D: TRBD1; DNA: TGTGCCAGCAGTTTATCCGGGACAGGGCCCTACACCTTC; CDR3: CASSLSGTGPYTF
size: -; length: 15; V: TRBV15; J: TRBJ1-4; D: -; DNA: TGTGCCACCAGCAGAGAGGGGGCAACTAATGAAAAACTGTTTTTT; CDR3: CATSREGATNEKLFF
size: few; length: 15; V: TRBV20-1; J: TRBJ1-5; D: -; DNA: TGCAGTGCTAGGGGGGATTCCGGCGGCAATCAGCCCCAGCATTTT; CDR3: CSARGDSGGNQPQHF
size: many; length: 14; V: TRBV20-1; J: TRBJ1-3; D: -; DNA: TGCAGTGCTAGAGATTTCGCGGGAGGAAACACCATATATTTT; CDR3: CSARDFAGGNTIYF
size: many; length: 16; V: TRBV5-1; J: TRBJ2-5; D: -; DNA: TGCGCCAGCAGCTTCCCTTCCGGGGGGCGTCAAGAGACCCAGTACTTC; CDR3: CASSFPSGGRQETQYF
size: many; length: 14; V: TRBV5-1; J: TRBJ2-5; D: TRBD1; DNA: TGCGCCAGCAGCTGGACAGGGGACCAAGAGACCCAGTACTTC; CDR3: CASSWTGDQETQYF
size: many; length: 15; V: TRBV7-6; J: TRBJ2-3; D: -; DNA: TGTGCCAGCAGCTTAAGGGTATCTAGCACAGATACGCAGTATTTT; CDR3: CASSLRVSSTDTQYF
size: few; length: 16; V: TRBV7-6; J: TRBJ2-5; D: TRBD2; DNA: TGTGCCAGCAGCTTAGTACCTAGCGGGGGCCAAGAGACCCAGTACTTC; CDR3: CASSLVPSGGQETQYF
size: few; length: 17; V: TRBV5-6; J: TRBJ1-5; D: TRBD1; DNA: TGTGCCAGCAGCGTTGGGACAGGCCCTAGGAGCAATCAGCCCCAGCATTTT; CDR3: CASSVGTGPRSNQPQHF
size: -; length: 12; V: TRBV6-6; J: TRBJ2-3; D: -; DNA: TGTGCCAGCAGTTACGCGTGGGATACGCAGTATTTT; CDR3: CASSYAWDTQYF
size: many; length: 16; V: TRBV7-9; J: TRBJ2-1; D: TRBD2; DNA: TGTGCCAGCAGCCGATCCGGGACTAGCGGGAGCGATGAGCAGTTCTTC; CDR3: CASSRSGTSGSDEQFF
size: many; length: 14; V: TRBV24-1; J: TRBJ2-1; D: -; DNA: TGTGCCACCAGTGATAGGACGTCCTACAATGAGCAGTTCTTC; CDR3: CATSDRTSYNEQFF
size: many; length: 11; V: TRBV6-1; J: TRBJ2-3; D: -; DNA: TGTGCCAGCACGGCCGCAGATACGCAGTATTTT; CDR3: CASTAADTQYF
size: many; length: 19; V: TRBV15; J: TRBJ1-3; D: -; DNA: TGTGCCACCAGCAGAGATAAGGGGCCGGACCCCGGCCGCGGAAACACCATATATTTT; CDR3: CATSRDKGPDPGRGNTIYF
size: many; length: 16; V: TRBV5-1; J: TRBJ1-2; D: -; DNA: TGCGCCAGCAGCTCTACGATCGGGGGCGGAGGCTATGGCTACACCTTC; CDR3: CASSSTIGGGGYGYTF
size: many; length: 13; V: TRBV27; J: TRBJ1-2; D: TRBD1; DNA: TGTGCCAGCAGTTCACACGGGACAGATGGCTACACCTTC; CDR3: CASSSHGTDGYTF
size: -; length: 12; V: TRBV29-1; J: TRBJ2-2; D: -; DNA: TGCAGCGTTGAAGGATCCGGGGGGGAGCTGTTTTTT; CDR3: CSVEGSGGELFF
size: many; length: 13; V: TRBV27; J: TRBJ1-6; D: -; DNA: TGTGCCAGTCGGACAGACTATAATTCACCCCTCCACTTT; CDR3: CASRTDYNSPLHF
size: many; length: 15; V: TRBV6-2/TRBV6-3; J: TRBJ2-3; D: TRBD2; DNA: TGTGCCAGCACCAGGGCAGCGGGGGGCACAGATACGCAGTATTTT; CDR3: CASTRAAGGTDTQYF
size: many; length: 14; V: TRBV11-2; J: TRBJ1-1; D: -; DNA: TGTGCCAGCAGCTCCCTAAGGATTACGACTGAAGCTTTCTTT; CDR3: CASSSLRITTEAFF
size: many; length: 16; V: TRBV29-1; J: TRBJ2-1; D: TRBD2; DNA: TGCAGCGTTGAAGGGCTGCCGATTAGCGGGTACAATGAGCAGTTCTTC; CDR3: CSVEGLPISGYNEQFF
size: few; length: 16; V: TRBV20-1; J: TRBJ1-1; D: TRBD1; DNA: TGCAGTGCTAGAGATCCCCAAGGCAGGGGGAGCACTGAAGCTTTCTTT; CDR3: CSARDPQGRGSTEAFF
size: many; length: 19; V: TRBV11-1; J: TRBJ2-6; D: TRBD1; DNA: TGTGCCAGCAGCTTAAACCGTGGACAGGGGTCCTCTGGGGCCAACGTCCTGACTTTC; CDR3: CASSLNRGQGSSGANVLTF
size: many; length: 14; V: TRBV20-1; J: TRBJ2-7; D: TRBD1; DNA: TGCAGTGCTAGAGCTACGGACAGGGAGTACGAGCAGTACTTC; CDR3: CSARATDREYEQYF
size: few; length: 16; V: TRBV5-1; J: TRBJ1-6; D: -; DNA: TGCGCCAGCAGCTTGAAGGACCCTACCTTGGGTTCACCCCTCCACTTT; CDR3: CASSLKDPTLGSPLHF
size: few; length: 12; V: TRBV6-1; J: TRBJ1-1; D: -; DNA: TGTGCCGCCTTACGGACGAACACTGAAGCTTTCTTT; CDR3: CAALRTNTEAFF
size: -; length: 15; V: TRBV30; J: TRBJ1-4; D: TRBD1; DNA: TGTGCCTGGAGCTCCGGGACAGTGACTAATGAAAAACTGTTTTTT; CDR3: CAWSSGTVTNEKLFF
size: few; length: 15; V: TRBV6-1; J: TRBJ2-1; D: TRBD2; DNA: TGTGCCAGCAGTGAATCGGCTAGCGGGTACAATGAGCAGTTCTTC; CDR3: CASSESASGYNEQFF
size: many; length: 15; V: TRBV12-3/TRBV12-4; J: TRBJ2-1; D: TRBD2; DNA: TGTGCCAGCAGTCCGCGCGGGGGCTCCTACAATGAGCAGTTCTTC; CDR3: CASSPRGGSYNEQFF
size: -; length: 16; V: TRBV24-1; J: TRBJ2-5; D: -; DNA: TGTGCCACCAGTGATCTAAGCAGGGGCGGACAAGAGACCCAGTACTTC; CDR3: CATSDLSRGGQETQYF
size: many; length: 15; V: TRBV7-2; J: TRBJ1-1; D: -; DNA: TGTGCCAGCAGCTTCCGGGACCGACTTAACACTGAAGCTTTCTTT; CDR3: CASSFRDRLNTEAFF
size: few; length: 15; V: TRBV9; J: TRBJ2-1; D: TRBD2; DNA: TGTGCCAGCAGCGTAGCGTCGGGGGGGCCAGATGAGCAGTTCTTC; CDR3: CASSVASGGPDEQFF
size: many; length: 12; V: TRBV10-3; J: TRBJ2-7; D: TRBD1; DNA: TGTGCCATAGGGGGCACGTCCTACGAGCAGTACTTC; CDR3: CAIGGTSYEQYF
size: many; length: 18; V: TRBV6-4; J: TRBJ2-3; D: TRBD2; DNA: TGTGCCAGCAGGAATTATAGACTAGCGGGAGGGCAGGAAGATACGCAGTATTTT; CDR3: CASRNYRLAGGQEDTQYF
size: many; length: 14; V: TRBV12-3/TRBV12-4; J: TRBJ1-6; D: -; DNA: TGTGCCAGCAGTTCCGGGTTGCAGAATTCACCCCTCCACTTT; CDR3: CASSSGLQNSPLHF
size: -; length: 16; V: TRBV27; J: TRBJ2-2; D: -; DNA: TGTGCCAGCAGTTTAGGGTACAGCGTGAACACCGGGGAGCTGTTTTTT; CDR3: CASSLGYSVNTGELFF
size: -; length: 13; V: TRBV24-1; J: TRBJ2-2; D: -; DNA: TGTGCCACCCGACAGGAGAACACCGGGGAGCTGTTTTTT; CDR3: CATRQENTGELFF
size: -; length: 15; V: TRBV5-1; J: TRBJ2-3; D: -; DNA: TGCGCCAGCCGTTTGGGACTCCGAAGTTTAGATACGCAGTATTTT; CDR3: CASRLGLRSLDTQYF
size: many; length: 12; V: TRBV5-1; J: TRBJ2-1; D: -; DNA: TGCGCCAGCAGCTTGGATGCGGGAGAGCAGTTCTTC; CDR3: CASSLDAGEQFF
size: many; length: 15; V: TRBV7-9; J: TRBJ2-1; D: TRBD1; DNA: TGTGCCAGCGGGCAGGGGGCGACCTGGGGCAATGAGCAGTTCTTC; CDR3: CASGQGATWGNEQFF
size: few; length: 15; V: TRBV7-2; J: TRBJ2-3; D: -; DNA: TGTGCCAGCAGCTTAGCTAAGGGGCGCACAGATACGCAGTATTTT; CDR3: CASSLAKGRTDTQYF